This TCR beta chain was captured in a study of read filtering for tumor transcriptome and immune sequencing. Background on the study: Revised staging placed eight or nine patients in R-ISS I, around 15 in II, roughly 7 in III. RNA-seq yielded only about 75 to 1,400 TCR reads, IR-seq about 3.5 to 10.27 million. Whole-transcriptome libraries were prepared after DNase treatment.

Study-wide results and limits: Even smaller IR-seq throughput identified most shared clonotypes.

This clonotype occurred many times. What it binds is not known. The CDR3 contains 10 residues. Deletions cut 11 bases from V and 7 bases from J, with 9 bases between. Germline V gene lookup returns CDR1 MDHEN and CDR2 SYDVKM. The library was built from approximately 400 ng RNA with molecular barcoded adaptors for alpha/delta and beta/gamma chains. TCRdb fed the reads into MiXCR, producing one record per CDR3 protein. The table records 39,000 or so distinct CDR3 sequences, roughly an eighth of them present only once. This receptor was identified in a donor aged 40 or over with multiple myeloma. Sequenced: a population of CD138-negative cells sorted from bone marrow. The rearrangement uses TRBV28 and TRBJ1-5; D is undetermined. The CDR3 sequence: CASGEQPQHF. CDR3 coding DNA: TGTGCCTCCGGGGAGCAGCCCCAGCATTTT.